A single sample gave rise to the 28 T cell receptor beta chains below, sequenced in a study of cytomegalovirus exposure and HLA in healthy donors. PCR amplification relied on 60 Vbeta primers (plus 13 Jbeta primers). Repertoires were generated with immunoSEQ multiplex PCR, while TCRdb's copy carries only in-frame clones and drops some. Of about 160,000 clones in the sample, around 76% were seen once. The sequenced sample was PBMCs. These receptors were taken from a woman in her forties in good health and CMV-seronegative.

This chain joins TRBV28 and TRBJ1-5, with D possibly being TRBD1 (5 bases). The germline V gene encodes CDR1 MDHEN and CDR2 SYDVKM. The CDR3 consists of 17 residues. Trimming took 6 bases from V and 3 from J, leaving 21 bases between them. Here the CDR3 reads CASSAREWGSFNQPQHF. In nucleotides, the CDR3 is TGTGCCAGCAGCGCCCGGGAGTGGGGGAGTTTCAATCAGCCCCAGCATTTT.

The gene calls are TRBV11-3 and TRBJ2-1; 12 bases match TRBD2. Germline V gene sequence: CDR1 SGHNT, CDR2 YENEEA. V dropped 5 bases and J dropped 5; count of bases not matched to a gene: 4. This CDR3 contains 15 residues. CDR3 nucleotide sequence: TGTGCCAGCAGCCTTACTAGCGGGAGGCACAATGAGCAGTTCTTC. As protein: CASSLTSGRHNEQFF.

The chain couples TRBV30 to TRBJ1-1; D is ambiguous. The CDR3 is 13 residues long. Looked up from germline, CDR1 is GTSNPN and CDR2 is SVGIG (reference sequence). V was trimmed by 2 bases and J by 9 bases, leaving 16 bases between them. The DNA of the CDR3 is TGTGCCTGGAGTTCGGGTTTCCTGGAGCAAGCTTTCTTT. It encodes CAWSSGFLEQAFF.

V gene TRBV20-1 combines with J gene TRBJ2-3; D is uncertain. Trimming shortened V by 5 bases and J by 4 bases, and 7 bases separated the two germline ends. This CDR3 has 11 amino acids. CDR1 is DFQATT and CDR2 is SNEGSKA in the germline V gene (reference sequence). CDR3 protein: CSAVRADTQYF. The DNA of the CDR3 is TGCAGTGCTGTCCGGGCAGATACGCAGTATTTT.

The V gene is TRBV7-6, the J gene TRBJ1-1; 8 nucleotides match TRBD1. V was clipped by 5 bases and J by 0 bases; unmatched bases: 5. Germline-derived CDR1 and CDR2 are SGHVS and FNYEAQ. The CDR3 totals 15 residues. This chain's CDR3 is CASSPQTGVNTEAFF. The CDR3 nucleotides read TGTGCCAGCAGCCCCCAGACAGGGGTGAACACTGAAGCTTTCTTT.

This clone was observed once. This sequence joins TRBV29-1 and TRBJ1-2, with TRBD1 matching over 7 bases. Unmatched junction bases numbered 8, after V lost 5 bases and J lost 5 bases. The CDR3 has 13 residues. Germline V CDR1 and CDR2: SQVTM, ANQGSEA. The CDR3 nucleotides are TGCAGCGTTTTCCCCGGGACAGTGTATGGCTACACCTTC. This gives the protein CSVFPGTVYGYTF. The variable domain in full, with the rest retrieved from reference TRBV29-1 and TRBJ1-2, is SAVISQKPSRDICQRGTSLTIQCQVDSQVTMMFWYRQQPGQSLTLIATANQGSEATYESGFVIDKFPISRPNLTFSTLTVSNMSPEDSSIYLCSVFPGTVYGYTFGSGTRLTVV.

A note on this clone: One end of the junction does not line up with germline, which may come from a read error. The gene calls are TRBV6-1 and TRBJ1-3, with D perhaps TRBD1 (5 bases). Germline lookup yields CDR1 MNHNS and CDR2 SASEGT. This CDR3 region has 15 residues. CDR3 in DNA: TGTGCCAGCAGGGAAGGGGCGATCTCTGGAAACACCATATATTTT. As protein: CASREGAISGNTIYF.

The chain carries TRBV27 and TRBJ2-1, with D possibly being TRBD2 (6 bases). Trimming pared 6 bases from V and 8 bases from J, leaving 23 bases between. Germline loops: CDR1 MNHEY, CDR2 SMNVEV (reference sequence). The CDR3 is made up of 16 amino acids. This CDR3 is CASSPPRRGDGYEQFF. The CDR3 bases are TGTGCCAGCAGCCCCCCACGGAGGGGTGACGGTTATGAGCAGTTCTTC.

This clone was observed a few times. The chain has TRBV5-6 and TRBJ2-1; possible D gene TRBD2, 7 bases. V was trimmed by 2 bases and J by 5 bases, leaving 11 bases between them. This CDR3 comprises 14 residues. Germline V gives CDR1 SGHDT, CDR2 YYEEEE. CDR3 nucleotide sequence: TGTGCCAGCAGCTTCGGGGGGCGAAACAATGAGCAGTTCTTC. Its translation is CASSFGGRNNEQFF.

The rearrangement uses TRBV27 and TRBJ1-2, with a weak D call TRBD1 (6 bases). This CDR3 comprises 13 residues. Trimming stripped 2 bases from V and 8 bases from J, with 12 bases between. Germline CDR1 and CDR2: MNHEY and SMNVEV (reference sequence). The CDR3 region has the DNA TGTGCCAGCAGTTTACAGGGGTGGTCGGGCTACACCTTC. This gives the protein CASSLQGWSGYTF.

This clone was counted a few times. The rearrangement uses TRBV5-1 and TRBJ2-6; D perhaps matches TRBD1 (6 bases). CDR3 length: 18 amino acids. Trimming took off 0 bases at V and 4 bases at J, with 17 bases between the two ends. Germline CDR1 and CDR2: SGHRS and YFSETQ. The chain's CDR3 is CASSLDWQGSSGANVLTF. CDR3 nucleotides: TGCGCCAGCAGCTTGGATTGGCAGGGGTCTTCAGGGGCCAACGTCCTGACTTTC. Full variable domain (rest looked up from reference TRBV5-1 and TRBJ2-6): KAGVTQTPRYLIKTRGQQVTLSCSPISGHRSVSWYQQTPGQGLQFLFEYFSETQRNKGNFPGRFSGRQFSNSRSEMNVSTLELGDSALYLCASSLDWQGSSGANVLTFGAGSRLTVL.

This clone was counted a single time. The rearrangement links TRBV6-1 to TRBJ2-2; TRBD1 is a possible D gene (6 bases). The ends were cut back, 0 bases at V and 7 bases at J, with 18 bases in the middle. Germline V gene lookup returns CDR1 MNHNS and CDR2 SASEGT. The CDR3 sequence is 17 residues long. The DNA of the CDR3 is TGTGCCAGCAGTGAAGCCCACTATAACAGGGTCGGCGGGGAGCTGTTTTTT. Translation gives CASSEAHYNRVGGELFF.

The DNA for the CDR3 is TGTGCCAGCAGTCGGGGAGGAGTGTATGGCTACACCTTC. This sequence encodes CASSRGGVYGYTF. The rearrangement links TRBV6-5 to TRBJ1-2; D is ambiguous. Trimming removed 5 bases at V and 5 bases at J, with 12 bases between. The germline V gene has CDR1 MNHEY and CDR2 SVGAGI. There are 13 residues in the CDR3.

As to this clone: The junction differs from germline at one of its ends, possibly a read error. The chain joins TRBV5-6 to TRBJ1-4; D may be TRBD1 (6 bases). The CDR3 sequence is 17 residues long. The germline gives CDR1 SGHDT, CDR2 YYEEEE. CDR3 coding DNA: TGTACCAGCAGCTTGGGGGGCACTTGGTACTTTAATGAAAAACTGTTTTTT. As protein: CTSSLGGTWYFNEKLFF.

The rearrangement joins TRBV30 to TRBJ1-4, with 7 bases matching TRBD1. The germline CDR1 and CDR2 sequences are GTSNPN and SVGIG (reference sequence). The ends lost 2 bases at V and 6 bases at J; junction bases unmatched: 6. The CDR3 length is 14 residues. CDR3 residues: CAWSPIRGDEKLFF. CDR3 in DNA: TGTGCCTGGAGTCCTATCAGGGGGGATGAAAAACTGTTTTTT.

This clone was observed a handful of times. V usage is TRBV6-6 and J usage is TRBJ1-2; TRBD1 matches at 7 bases. Germline trimming cut 7 bases from V and 8 bases from J; bases unmatched to any gene: 16. This CDR3 region has 15 residues. Germline V gene lookup returns CDR1 MNHNY and CDR2 SVGAGI (reference sequence). The CDR3 DNA is TGTGCCAGCAACGAAGGGTCGACAGGGTCTCGGGGCTACACCTTC. It codes for CASNEGSTGSRGYTF.

Here the CDR3 DNA reads TGTGCCAGCAGCGTCGACGGAGGATATGGCTACACCTTC. Translating it yields CASSVDGGYGYTF. The chain couples TRBV5-4 to TRBJ1-2; D unclear. The CDR3 loop spans 13 amino acids. Looked up from germline, CDR1 is SGHNT and CDR2 is YYREEE (reference sequence). Trimming stripped 4 bases from V and 5 bases from J, with 12 bases between.

The chain couples TRBV28 to TRBJ2-3, with a possible D match to TRBD2 (5 bases). There are 12 residues in the CDR3. Germline CDR1 and CDR2: MDHEN and SYDVKM. Between the trimmed V and J ends, which lost 4 bases and 5 bases, there was a span of 7 bases. CDR3 in DNA: TGTGCCAGCAGTTCCGGACTAGATACGCAGTATTTT. It yields the protein CASSSGLDTQYF.

The gene calls are TRBV11-2 and TRBJ2-3; a weak D match, TRBD1 (6 bases). From germline, CDR1 is SGHAT and CDR2 FQNNGV. Trimming pared 4 bases from V and 0 bases from J, leaving 8 bases between. The CDR3 length is 14 residues. CDR3 nucleotides: TGTGCCAGCAGCTGGACAGTTAGCACAGATACGCAGTATTTT. Translating gives CASSWTVSTDTQYF. The full variable domain, completed using reference TRBV11-2 and TRBJ2-3, is EAGVAQSPRYKIIEKRQSVAFWCNPISGHATLYWYQQILGQGPKLLIQFQNNGVVDDSQLPKDRFSAERLKGVDSTLKIQPAKLEDSAVYLCASSWTVSTDTQYFGPGTRLTVL.

This clone has a handful of counts. The rearrangement links TRBV28 to TRBJ1-5, with D unclear. The germline CDR1 and CDR2 sequences are MDHEN and SYDVKM. This CDR3 is 14 amino acids long. The V and J ends lost 3 bases and 0 bases respectively, with 6 bases between them. In nucleotides, the CDR3 is TGTGCCAGCAGTTTTTGGAGTAGCAATCAGCCCCAGCATTTT. The encoded protein is CASSFWSSNQPQHF.

This chain joins TRBV28 and TRBJ2-7; 7 bases map to TRBD1. V gave up 7 bases and J gave up 4 bases; unmatched junction bases: 10. Germline assignment: CDR1 MDHEN and CDR2 SYDVKM. CDR3 length equals 14 residues. CDR3 sequence reads: CASTTGDRHYEQYF. The CDR3 nucleotides read TGTGCCAGCACTACCGGGGACAGACATTACGAGCAGTACTTC.

The J gene is TRBJ2-2, the V gene TRBV19; TRBD1 might be the D (5 bases). CDR1 and CDR2 from the germline V gene are LNHDA and SQIVND (reference sequence). V gave up 3 bases and J gave up 7 bases, with 12 bases separating them. The CDR3 loop spans 14 amino acids. The CDR3 sequence is CASSMRRRGGELFF. For the CDR3, the DNA is TGTGCCAGTAGTATGCGCCGTAGGGGCGGGGAGCTGTTTTTT.

The chain is built from TRBV30 and TRBJ1-1; possibly TRBD1 for D (5 bases). Germline CDR1 is GTSNPN and CDR2 is SVGIG (reference sequence). The V end lost 2 bases, the J end lost 4 bases, and 11 bases lay between the germline ends. This CDR3 has 13 residues. The CDR3 DNA reads as TGTGCCTGGAGTCGGGGGGTGGGCACTGAAGCTTTCTTT. Protein sequence: CAWSRGVGTEAFF.

The CDR3 coding sequence is TGTGCCAGCAGCCCAACTAGCGGAAGCACAGATACGCAGTATTTT. This translates into CASSPTSGSTDTQYF. The V gene is TRBV9, the J gene TRBJ2-3; 8 nucleotides match TRBD2. The CDR3 is made up of 15 amino acids. After removal of 4 bases from V and 0 bases from J, the junction contained 4 bases not matched to a gene. Germline loops: CDR1 SGDLS, CDR2 YYNGEE.

The chain links TRBV29-1 to TRBJ2-7, with 12 bases that match TRBD2. The CDR3 runs 14 residues. CDR1 and CDR2 (germline): SQVTM, ANQGSEA. Trimming removed 7 bases from V and 3 bases from J; junction bases left unmatched: 7. As DNA, the CDR3 is TGCAGCGCGACGGCTAGCGGGAGGGACTACGAGCAGTACTTC. Translating it yields CSATASGRDYEQYF.

This rearrangement joins TRBV5-4 to TRBJ2-5, with 9 bases identical to TRBD2. The trim removed 5 bases at V and 5 bases at J, leaving 7 bases unmatched. CDR1 is SGHNT and CDR2 is YYREEE in the germline V gene (reference sequence). The CDR3 runs to 14 residues. The CDR3 DNA sequence: TGTGCCAGCAGTTTTAGCGGGAGTGGGGAGACCCAGTACTTC. The encoded protein is CASSFSGSGETQYF.

This clone was seen only a few times. CDR3 sequence: CASSEYGLNTEAFF. CDR3 coding DNA: TGTGCCAGCAGTGAATACGGTTTGAACACTGAAGCTTTCTTT. J is TRBJ1-1 and V is TRBV6-1; D gene ambiguous. Germline CDR1 MNHNS, CDR2 SASEGT. This CDR3 is 14 amino acids long. V was trimmed by 2 bases and J by 0 bases, leaving 7 bases between them.

The J gene is TRBJ2-1, the V gene TRBV5-1, with 9 bases aligning to TRBD1. The CDR3 has 16 amino acids. Germline V gives CDR1 SGHRS, CDR2 YFSETQ. V dropped 0 bases and J dropped 5; count of bases not matched to a gene: 6. The CDR3 spells CASSLEGQGGNNEQFF. The DNA of the CDR3 is TGCGCCAGCAGCTTGGAGGGACAGGGAGGGAACAATGAGCAGTTCTTC.